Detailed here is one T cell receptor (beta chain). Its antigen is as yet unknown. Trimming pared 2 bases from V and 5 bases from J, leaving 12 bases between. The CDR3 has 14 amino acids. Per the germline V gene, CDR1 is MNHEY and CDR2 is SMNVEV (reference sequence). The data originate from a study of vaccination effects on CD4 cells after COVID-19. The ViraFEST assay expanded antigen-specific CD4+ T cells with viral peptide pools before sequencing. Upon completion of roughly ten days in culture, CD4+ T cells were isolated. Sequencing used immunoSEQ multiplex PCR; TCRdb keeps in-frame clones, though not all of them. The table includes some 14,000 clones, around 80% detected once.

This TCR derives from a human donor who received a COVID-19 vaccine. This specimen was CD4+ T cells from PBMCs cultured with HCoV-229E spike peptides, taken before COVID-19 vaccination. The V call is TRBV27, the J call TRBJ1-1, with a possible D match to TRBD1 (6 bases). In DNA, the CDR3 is TGTGCCAGCAGTTTAGTCCGAGGGGGTACTGAAGCTTTCTTT. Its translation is CASSLVRGGTEAFF.